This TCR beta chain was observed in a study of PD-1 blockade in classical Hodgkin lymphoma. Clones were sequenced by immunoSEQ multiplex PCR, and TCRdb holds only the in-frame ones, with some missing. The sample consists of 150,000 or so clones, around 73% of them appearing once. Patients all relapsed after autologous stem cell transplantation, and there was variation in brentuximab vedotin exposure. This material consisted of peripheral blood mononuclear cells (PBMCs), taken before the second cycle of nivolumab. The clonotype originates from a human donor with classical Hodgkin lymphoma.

CDR3 sequence: CASSPGTSTHTQYF. The CDR3 DNA reads as TGTGCCAGCAGCCCCGGGACTAGTACGCATACGCAGTATTTT. The chain combines TRBV9 with TRBJ2-3; 8 bases are a match to TRBD2. Germline loops: CDR1 SGDLS, CDR2 YYNGEE. There are 14 residues in the CDR3. With V trimmed by 4 bases and J by 7 bases, 8 bases remained unmatched.